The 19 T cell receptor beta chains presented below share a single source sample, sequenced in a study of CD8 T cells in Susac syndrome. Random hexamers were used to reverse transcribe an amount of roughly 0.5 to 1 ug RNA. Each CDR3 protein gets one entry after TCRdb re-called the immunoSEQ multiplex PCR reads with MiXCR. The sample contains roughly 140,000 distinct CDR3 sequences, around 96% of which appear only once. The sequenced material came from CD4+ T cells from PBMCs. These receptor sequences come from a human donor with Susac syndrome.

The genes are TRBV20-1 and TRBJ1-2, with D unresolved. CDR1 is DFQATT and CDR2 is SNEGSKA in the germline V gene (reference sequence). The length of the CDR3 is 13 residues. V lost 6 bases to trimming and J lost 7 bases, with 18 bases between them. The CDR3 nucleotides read TGCAGTGCCCCTCTCACCGAAAGTCGTGGCTACACCTTC. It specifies CSAPLTESRGYTF.

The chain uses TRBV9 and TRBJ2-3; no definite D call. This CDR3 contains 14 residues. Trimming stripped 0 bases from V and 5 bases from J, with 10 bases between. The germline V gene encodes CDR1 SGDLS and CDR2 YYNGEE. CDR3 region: CASSVAPPGDTQYF. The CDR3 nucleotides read TGTGCCAGCAGCGTAGCCCCACCCGGAGATACGCAGTATTTT.

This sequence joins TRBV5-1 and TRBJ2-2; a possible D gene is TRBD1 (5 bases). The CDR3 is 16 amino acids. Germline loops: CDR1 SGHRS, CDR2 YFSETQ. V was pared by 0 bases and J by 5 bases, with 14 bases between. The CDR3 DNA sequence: TGCGCCAGCAGCTTGGCCGGCCAGGGTTGGACCGGGGAGCTGTTTTTT. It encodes CASSLAGQGWTGELFF.

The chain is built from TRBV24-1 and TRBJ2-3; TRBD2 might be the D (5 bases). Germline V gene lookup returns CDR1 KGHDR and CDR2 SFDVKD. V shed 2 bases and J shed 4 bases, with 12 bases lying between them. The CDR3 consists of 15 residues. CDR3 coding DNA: TGTGCCACCAGTGATTCTGGACTCTCCTCAGATACGCAGTATTTT. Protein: CATSDSGLSSDTQYF.

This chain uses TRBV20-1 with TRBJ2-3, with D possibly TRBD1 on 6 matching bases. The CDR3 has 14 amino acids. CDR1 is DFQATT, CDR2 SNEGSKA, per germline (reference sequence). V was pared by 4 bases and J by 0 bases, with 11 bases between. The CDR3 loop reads CSATLGASTDTQYF. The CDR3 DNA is TGCAGTGCTACCCTGGGGGCTAGCACAGATACGCAGTATTTT.

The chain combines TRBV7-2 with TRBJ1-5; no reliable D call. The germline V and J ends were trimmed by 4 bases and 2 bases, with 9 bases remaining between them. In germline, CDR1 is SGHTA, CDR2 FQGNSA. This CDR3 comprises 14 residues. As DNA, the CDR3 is TGTGCCAGCAGCTCCCTACTGGGCAATCAGCCCCAGCATTTT. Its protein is CASSSLLGNQPQHF.

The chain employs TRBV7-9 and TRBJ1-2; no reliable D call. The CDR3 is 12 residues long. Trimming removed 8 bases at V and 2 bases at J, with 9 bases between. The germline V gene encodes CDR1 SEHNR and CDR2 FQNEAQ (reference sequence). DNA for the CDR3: TGTGCCAGCGACAAGCCAAACTATGGCTACACCTTC. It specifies CASDKPNYGYTF.

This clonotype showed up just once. The CDR3 DNA follows: TGCAGCGCTGGACAGTCTAGCAATCAGCCCCAGCATTTT. Translating gives CSAGQSSNQPQHF. The chain uses TRBV29-1 and TRBJ1-5, with TRBD1 as a possible D gene (6 bases). There are 13 residues in the CDR3. V was pared by 7 bases and J by 0 bases, with 10 bases between. In germline, CDR1 is SQVTM, CDR2 ANQGSEA.

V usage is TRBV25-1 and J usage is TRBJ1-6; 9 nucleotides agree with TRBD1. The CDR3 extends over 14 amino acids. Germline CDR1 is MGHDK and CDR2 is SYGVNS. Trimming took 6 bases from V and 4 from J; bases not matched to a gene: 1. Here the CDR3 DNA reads TGTGCCAGCAGCGGGACAGGGTATAATTCACCCCTCCACTTT. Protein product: CASSGTGYNSPLHF.

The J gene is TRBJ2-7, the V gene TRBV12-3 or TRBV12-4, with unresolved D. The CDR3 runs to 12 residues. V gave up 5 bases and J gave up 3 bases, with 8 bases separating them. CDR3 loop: CASSLHIYEQYF. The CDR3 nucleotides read TGTGCCAGCAGTCTACATATCTACGAGCAGTACTTC.

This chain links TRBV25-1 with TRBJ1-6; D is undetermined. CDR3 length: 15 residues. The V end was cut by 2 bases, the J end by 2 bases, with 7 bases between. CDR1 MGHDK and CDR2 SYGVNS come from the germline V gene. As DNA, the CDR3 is TGTGCCAGCAGTGAAGTGGGCGCCTATAATTCACCCCTCCACTTT. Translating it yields CASSEVGAYNSPLHF. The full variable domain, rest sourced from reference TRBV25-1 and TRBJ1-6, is EADIYQTPRYLVIGTGKKITLECSQTMGHDKMYWYQQDPGMELHLIHYSYGVNSTEKGDLSSESTVSRIRTEHFPLTLESARPSHTSQYLCASSEVGAYNSPLHFGNGTRLTVT.

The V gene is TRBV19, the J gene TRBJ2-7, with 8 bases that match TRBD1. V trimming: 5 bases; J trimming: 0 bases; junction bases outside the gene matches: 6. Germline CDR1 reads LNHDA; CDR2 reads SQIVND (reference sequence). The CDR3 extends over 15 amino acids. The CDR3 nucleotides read TGTGCCAGTAGTGCGGACAGGGTAGGCTCCTACGAGCAGTACTTC. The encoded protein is CASSADRVGSYEQYF.

The CDR3 DNA sequence: TGTGCCAGCAGTCTCGGGGGTATCCGGCAAGAGACCCAGTACTTC. It translates to CASSLGGIRQETQYF. This chain uses TRBV12-3 or TRBV12-4 with TRBJ2-5; D may be TRBD2 (6 bases). Trimming shortened V by 5 bases and J by 2 bases, and 15 bases separated the two germline ends. The CDR3 is 15 amino acids.

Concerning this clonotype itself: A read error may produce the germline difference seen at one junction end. The DNA of the CDR3 is TGCAGTGCTCCTGCGGGCAGGGAGGCGACCAACTTT. The encoded protein is CSAPAGREATNF. This chain links TRBV20-1 with TRBJ1-6, with D possibly being TRBD1 (5 bases). From germline, CDR1 is DFQATT and CDR2 SNEGSKA (reference sequence). CDR3 length: 12 amino acids.

CDR3 in amino acids: CASSFSRGGAEAFF. The CDR3 nucleotides are TGTGCCAGCAGCTTTTCCCGGGGTGGGGCCGAAGCTTTCTTT. V gene TRBV7-9 combines with J gene TRBJ1-1; tentatively, D is TRBD1 (5 bases). This CDR3 spans 14 amino acids. The V gene lost 3 bases and the J gene lost 8 bases, with 16 bases spanning the gap. From germline, CDR1 is SEHNR and CDR2 FQNEAQ (reference sequence).

CDR3 DNA sequence: TGTGCCAGCAGAGCACTAGCGGGGCGCACAGATACGCAGTATTTT. Its protein is CASRALAGRTDTQYF. The rearrangement uses TRBV5-4 and TRBJ2-3; the match to TRBD2 covers 10 bases. Per the germline V gene, CDR1 is SGHNT and CDR2 is YYREEE (reference sequence). The CDR3 is 15 residues long. The V segment lost 5 bases and the J segment 1 base; nucleotides outside the gene matches: 4.

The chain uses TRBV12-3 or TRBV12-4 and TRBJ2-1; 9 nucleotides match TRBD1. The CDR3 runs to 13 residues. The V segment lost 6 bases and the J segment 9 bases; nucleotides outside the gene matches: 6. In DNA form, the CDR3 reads TGTGCCAGCAGCCGTACAGGGGGCGGTGAGCAGTTCTTC. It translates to CASSRTGGGEQFF.

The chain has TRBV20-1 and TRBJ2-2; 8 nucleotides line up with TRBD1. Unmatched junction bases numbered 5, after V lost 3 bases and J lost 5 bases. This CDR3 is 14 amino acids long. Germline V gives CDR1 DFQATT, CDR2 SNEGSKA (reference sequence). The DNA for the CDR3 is TGCAGTGCTAGTGGTCAGGGGGCGACCGGGGAGCTGTTTTTT. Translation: CSASGQGATGELFF.

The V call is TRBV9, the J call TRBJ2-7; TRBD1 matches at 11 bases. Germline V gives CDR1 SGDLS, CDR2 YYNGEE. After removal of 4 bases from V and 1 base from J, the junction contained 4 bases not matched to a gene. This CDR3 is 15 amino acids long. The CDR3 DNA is TGTGCCAGCAGCCCCCGGGACAGGGGGTCCTACGAGCAGTACTTC. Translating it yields CASSPRDRGSYEQYF.